Below are 29 T cell receptor beta chains sequenced from a single sample in a study of T cells in Graves' hyperthyroidism and ophthalmopathy. TCR beta CDR3 sequences were amplified from RNA transcripts. The study used the HTBI primer set for a first-round RT-PCR of the TCR CDR3. In TCRdb, the multiplex PCR reads were re-called with MiXCR into one record per CDR3 protein. The sample has 250,000 to 300,000 distinct CDR3 sequences; 15% to 20% are singletons. Material for sequencing was blood. These receptors all come from a woman aged 60-70 years with Graves' ophthalmopathy.

The chain recombines TRBV3-1 with TRBJ1-1; a weak D match, TRBD1 (6 bases). Germline V gives CDR1 LGHDT, CDR2 YNNKEL (reference sequence). Trimming stripped 4 bases from V and 4 bases from J, with 13 bases between. The CDR3 runs to 14 residues. Here the CDR3 DNA reads TGTGCCAGCAGCCCCCAGGGGACCGCCACTGAAGCTTTCTTT. Amino acid sequence: CASSPQGTATEAFF.

In this sample, this clonotype turned up many times. The chain recombines TRBV5-1 with TRBJ1-1, with a tentative D call TRBD1 (6 bases). The CDR3 runs to 15 residues. V lost 3 bases and J lost 4, with 16 bases in between. The germline V gene encodes CDR1 SGHRS and CDR2 YFSETQ. CDR3 coding DNA: TGCGCCAGCAGCTCAACACAGGGTTTGAGCACTGAAGCTTTCTTT. Translating it yields CASSSTQGLSTEAFF. Complete variable domain (other parts from reference TRBV5-1 and TRBJ1-1): KAGVTQTPRYLIKTRGQQVTLSCSPISGHRSVSWYQQTPGQGLQFLFEYFSETQRNKGNFPGRFSGRQFSNSRSEMNVSTLELGDSALYLCASSSTQGLSTEAFFGQGTRLTVV.

There are many counts of this clonotype. The V call is TRBV2, the J call TRBJ2-1; the D is unclear. This CDR3 has 18 residues. CDR1 and CDR2 from the germline V gene are SNHLY and FYNNEI. Trimming stripped 8 bases from V and 0 bases from J, with 23 bases between. CDR3 residues: CASLRLMLGYSSYNEQFF. Here the CDR3 DNA reads TGTGCCAGCTTACGCCTGATGTTGGGGTACAGCTCCTACAATGAGCAGTTCTTC.

The chain carries TRBV7-9 and TRBJ2-1, with a weak D call TRBD2 (5 bases). Per germline, CDR1 SEHNR and CDR2 FQNEAQ (reference sequence). Trimming shortened V by 1 base and J by 8 bases, and 9 bases separated the two germline ends. This CDR3 region has 13 residues. The CDR3 sequence is CASSLGGADEQFF. DNA of the CDR3: TGTGCCAGCAGCTTAGGGGGAGCGGATGAGCAGTTCTTC.

This rearrangement joins TRBV2 to TRBJ2-5, with 14 bases aligning to TRBD2. Trimming took 6 bases from V and 1 from J; bases not matched to a gene: 16. Per the germline V gene, CDR1 is SNHLY and CDR2 is FYNNEI. The CDR3 runs 20 residues. In nucleotides, the CDR3 is TGTGCCAGCAGGGCTCGCCGTCCGGGACTAGCGGGGGAAAGCCAAGAGACCCAGTACTTC. It encodes CASRARRPGLAGESQETQYF.

In its sample, this clonotype was seen many times. This rearrangement joins TRBV7-9 to TRBJ1-1; tentative D call: TRBD1 (5 bases). V was trimmed by 2 bases and J by 3 bases, leaving 10 bases between them. From germline, CDR1 is SEHNR and CDR2 FQNEAQ (reference sequence). The CDR3 totals 14 residues. In DNA form, the CDR3 reads TGTGCCAGCAGCTTAAGGCAGGGTGACACTGAAGCTTTCTTT. Its translation: CASSLRQGDTEAFF.

This clonotype was recorded at least ten times. This chain uses TRBV20-1 with TRBJ2-1, with D possibly matching TRBD1 (6 bases). The CDR3 is 13 amino acids. V lost 5 bases and J 6 bases, leaving 14 bases between the germline ends. Germline CDR1 is DFQATT and CDR2 is SNEGSKA (reference sequence). CDR3 region: CSAPRDTVNEQFF. CDR3 nucleotides: TGCAGTGCTCCCCGGGACACAGTCAATGAGCAGTTCTTC.

V and J are TRBV20-1 and TRBJ2-5, with a weak D call TRBD1 (6 bases). This CDR3 contains 11 residues. Germline V gives CDR1 DFQATT, CDR2 SNEGSKA (reference sequence). CDR3 loop: CRAGVSETQYF. For the CDR3, the DNA is TGCAGGGCAGGGGTTTCAGAGACCCAGTACTTC.

The table lists this clonotype with many counts. The chain carries TRBV5-1 and TRBJ2-1; 11 bases line up with TRBD2. The V gene end was trimmed by 4 bases and the J gene end by 6 bases; junction bases not matched to a gene: 6. The CDR3 sequence is 15 residues long. CDR1 and CDR2 from the germline V gene are SGHRS and YFSETQ. The CDR3 spells CASSPLAGVVNEQFF. In DNA form, the CDR3 reads TGCGCCAGCAGCCCACTAGCGGGGGTTGTCAATGAGCAGTTCTTC.

This clonotype was counted at least ten times. The chain links TRBV5-1 to TRBJ1-1, with D maybe TRBD1 (5 bases). CDR1 SGHRS and CDR2 YFSETQ come from the germline V gene. V lost 0 bases to trimming and J lost 7 bases, with 13 bases between them. The CDR3 contains 14 residues. The CDR3 loop is CASSLESGSDEAFF. For the CDR3, the DNA is TGCGCCAGCAGCTTGGAGTCAGGGTCGGATGAAGCTTTCTTT.

This chain links TRBV20-1 with TRBJ2-4, with TRBD2 as a possible D gene (7 bases). The V gene lost 8 bases and the J gene lost 5 bases, with 16 bases spanning the gap. Germline values: CDR1 DFQATT, CDR2 SNEGSKA (reference sequence). CDR3 length: 13 residues. The CDR3 DNA follows: TGCAGTATTTGGGGAGGGGGGGAAAACATTCAGTACTTC. It encodes CSIWGGGENIQYF.

This clonotype was picked up many times. The chain carries TRBV6-1 and TRBJ1-3, with D hard to call. The CDR3 extends over 14 amino acids. V shed 5 bases and J shed 6 bases, with 14 bases lying between them. Germline V gene data show CDR1 as MNHNS and CDR2 as SASEGT. CDR3 in amino acids: CASSKVADLNTIYF. In DNA, the CDR3 is TGTGCCAGCAGTAAAGTGGCCGACCTAAACACCATATATTTT.

This clonotype appeared a few times. This rearrangement joins TRBV19 to TRBJ1-5; D might be TRBD1 (5 bases). The CDR3 sequence is 15 residues long. V was cut by 2 bases and J by 7 bases, with 15 bases left in between. Germline V gives CDR1 LNHDA, CDR2 SQIVND (reference sequence). As DNA, the CDR3 is TGTGCCAGTAGTATATCTGGAGGGACGGAGCAGCCCCAGCATTTT. Its translation is CASSISGGTEQPQHF.

There are many counts of this clonotype. J is TRBJ1-1 and V is TRBV6-2 or TRBV6-3; unclear D gene. This CDR3 region has 13 residues. Trimming stripped 5 bases from V and 4 bases from J, with 11 bases between. The germline V gene has CDR1 MNHEY and CDR2 SVGEGT. The CDR3 loop reads CASSRREATEAFF. CDR3 bases: TGTGCCAGCAGTAGACGGGAGGCCACTGAAGCTTTCTTT.

In this sample, this clonotype turned up once. DNA of the CDR3: TGTGCCAGCAGCCCCGACAGGGGGCGCCTTCTTGGCTACACCTTC. Amino acids: CASSPDRGRLLGYTF. This chain uses TRBV7-9 with TRBJ1-2; TRBD1 matches 10 bases. Germline CDR1 reads SEHNR; CDR2 reads FQNEAQ (reference sequence). V was pared by 5 bases and J by 7 bases, with 10 bases of the junction left unmatched. The CDR3 covers 15 residues.

V gene TRBV19 combines with J gene TRBJ2-1, with TRBD2 matching over 7 bases. The germline V gene encodes CDR1 LNHDA and CDR2 SQIVND (reference sequence). V trimming: 7 bases; J trimming: 4 bases; junction bases outside the gene matches: 13. The CDR3 is made up of 16 amino acids. The CDR3, as DNA: TGTGCCAGTACTACAGATGGTAGCGGGCTATACAATGAGCAGTTCTTC. Its translation is CASTTDGSGLYNEQFF.

CDR3 nucleotides: TGCGCCAGCAACCGGGGAGGTCAATACGAGCAGTACTTC. Translation: CASNRGGQYEQYF. The V and J genes are TRBV5-1 and TRBJ2-7; tentatively, D is TRBD2 (6 bases). The germline V and J ends were trimmed by 6 bases and 4 bases, with 14 bases remaining between them. The CDR3 extends over 13 amino acids. Germline assignment: CDR1 SGHRS and CDR2 YFSETQ.

In its sample, this clonotype was seen many times. V gene TRBV11-2 combines with J gene TRBJ2-2, with D hard to call. Germline V gene data show CDR1 as SGHAT and CDR2 as FQNNGV. This CDR3 region has 20 residues. V was pared by 7 bases and J by 3 bases, with 30 bases between. This CDR3 reads CASKLKDDLFSRAHTGELFF. For the CDR3, the DNA is TGTGCCAGCAAGTTAAAGGACGACTTGTTCTCTCGTGCTCACACCGGGGAGCTGTTTTTT.

At least ten counts were recorded for this clonotype. The chain employs TRBV6-2 or TRBV6-3 and TRBJ2-4; unclear D gene. The V and J ends lost 5 bases and 6 bases respectively, with 14 bases between them. From germline, CDR1 is MNHEY and CDR2 SVGEGT. This CDR3 contains 14 residues. This CDR3 reads CASSDPTRPNIQYF. CDR3 nucleotide sequence: TGTGCCAGCAGTGACCCTACGCGGCCAAACATTCAGTACTTC.

This clonotype was observed a handful of times. This rearrangement joins TRBV10-3 to TRBJ2-7; TRBD2 might be the D (5 bases). The CDR3 has 14 amino acids. The V gene's germline CDR1 is ENHRY and CDR2 SYGVKD. Trimming removed 7 bases at V and 0 bases at J, with 13 bases between. The CDR3 sequence: CAIKREKSSYEQYF. DNA for the CDR3: TGTGCCATCAAACGGGAAAAGAGCTCCTACGAGCAGTACTTC.

This clonotype has a handful of counts. The J gene is TRBJ2-1, the V gene TRBV5-5; a possible D gene is TRBD2 (5 bases). Germline assignment: CDR1 SGHKS and CDR2 YYEKEE (reference sequence). The V gene lost 4 bases and the J gene lost 0 bases, with 8 bases spanning the gap. The CDR3 runs 14 residues. CDR3 sequence reads: CASSKRDSYNEQFF. The CDR3 DNA is TGTGCCAGCAGCAAACGGGACTCCTACAATGAGCAGTTCTTC. Full variable domain (missing parts from reference TRBV5-5 and TRBJ2-1): DAGVTQSPTHLIKTRGQQVTLRCSPISGHKSVSWYQQVLGQGPQFIFQYYEKEERGRGNFPDRFSARQFPNYSSELNVNALLLGDSALYLCASSKRDSYNEQFFGPGTRLTVL.

This clonotype was counted many times. The rearrangement uses TRBV7-8 and TRBJ2-7; 9 bases line up with TRBD2. V was pared by 7 bases and J by 2 bases, with 12 bases of the junction left unmatched. The V gene's germline CDR1 is SGHVS and CDR2 FQNEAQ. The CDR3 is 16 residues long. The CDR3 reads CASIPPGLAGTYEQYF. The CDR3 region has the DNA TGTGCCAGCATCCCCCCGGGGCTAGCGGGAACCTACGAGCAGTACTTC.

This clonotype was detected many times. The genes are TRBV20-1 and TRBJ2-3; D might be TRBD1 or TRBD2, each matching 7 bases. V gave up 6 bases and J gave up 3 bases, with 19 bases separating them. The CDR3 covers 15 residues. The V gene's germline CDR1 is DFQATT and CDR2 SNEGSKA (reference sequence). CDR3: CSASQGGGSTDTQYF. In DNA form, the CDR3 reads TGCAGTGCCTCCCAGGGGGGCGGGAGTACAGATACGCAGTATTTT.

This CDR3 is CASSRDRGTGNEQFF. As DNA, the CDR3 is TGTGCCAGCAGCCGGGACAGGGGTACTGGGAATGAGCAGTTCTTC. The rearrangement links TRBV2 to TRBJ2-1; TRBD1 agrees at 10 bases. This CDR3 contains 15 residues. The V and J ends lost 6 bases and 7 bases, in that order; junction bases with no gene match: 9. Germline lookup yields CDR1 SNHLY and CDR2 FYNNEI.

The chain employs TRBV5-1 and TRBJ2-5; D not resolved. The CDR3 has 15 amino acids. V lost 0 bases, J lost 2 bases, and 11 bases lay in between. CDR1 is SGHRS, CDR2 YFSETQ, per germline. The CDR3 loop is CASSLGPSMQETQYF. CDR3 DNA sequence: TGCGCCAGCAGCTTGGGACCTAGTATGCAAGAGACCCAGTACTTC.

This clonotype was seen more than once but under ten times. The V call is TRBV2, the J call TRBJ2-3; no reliable D call. The germline V gene has CDR1 SNHLY and CDR2 FYNNEI. Between the trimmed V and J ends, which lost 4 bases and 1 base, there was a span of 9 bases. The CDR3 sequence is 14 residues long. The CDR3 nucleotides read TGTGCCAGCAGTGTGAGGATTGGCACAGATACGCAGTATTTT. Translating gives CASSVRIGTDTQYF. The entire variable domain, with the rest obtained from reference TRBV2 and TRBJ2-3, is as follows: EPEVTQTPSHQVTQMGQEVILRCVPISNHLYFYWYRQILGQKVEFLVSFYNNEISEKSEIFDDQFSVERPDGSNFTLKIRSTKLEDSAMYFCASSVRIGTDTQYFGPGTRLTVL.

V usage is TRBV11-2 and J usage is TRBJ2-7, with 11 bases aligning to TRBD1. CDR1 and CDR2 from the germline V gene are SGHAT and FQNNGV. This CDR3 comprises 16 residues. V gave up 2 bases and J gave up 3 bases; unmatched junction bases: 6. In DNA form, the CDR3 reads TGTGCCAGCAGCTTACCTACCGGGACAGGGGGCTACGAGCAGTACTTC. Amino acid sequence: CASSLPTGTGGYEQYF.

This clonotype was detected many times. V is TRBV5-1 and J is TRBJ1-1; TRBD1 matches 10 bases. Trimming removed 1 base from V and 7 bases from J; junction bases left unmatched: 13. Germline values: CDR1 SGHRS, CDR2 YFSETQ. The CDR3 spans 17 residues. CDR3 sequence (DNA): TGCGCCAGCAGCTTGACCCTCCCGTTTGGACAGGGGGTTGAAGCTTTCTTT. Translated: CASSLTLPFGQGVEAFF.

This clonotype was observed at least ten times. This chain links TRBV18 with TRBJ2-7; D possibly corresponds to TRBD1 (5 bases). The length of the CDR3 is 13 residues. Germline CDR1 KGHSH, CDR2 LQKENI. Trimming removed 3 bases from V and 4 bases from J, with 10 bases in between. This CDR3 reads CASSPKDSYEQYF. The CDR3 coding sequence is TGTGCCAGCTCACCTAAAGACAGTTACGAGCAGTACTTC.